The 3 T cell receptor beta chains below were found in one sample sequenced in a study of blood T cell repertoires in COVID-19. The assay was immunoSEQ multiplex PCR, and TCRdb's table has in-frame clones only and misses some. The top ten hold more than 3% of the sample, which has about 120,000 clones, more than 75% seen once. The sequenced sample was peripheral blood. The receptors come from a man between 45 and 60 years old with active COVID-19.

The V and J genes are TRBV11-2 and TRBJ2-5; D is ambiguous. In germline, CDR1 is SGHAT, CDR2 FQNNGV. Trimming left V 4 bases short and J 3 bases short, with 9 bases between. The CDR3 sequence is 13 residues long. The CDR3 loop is CASSSPRKETQYF. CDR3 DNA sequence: TGTGCCAGCAGCTCACCCAGGAAAGAGACCCAGTACTTC.

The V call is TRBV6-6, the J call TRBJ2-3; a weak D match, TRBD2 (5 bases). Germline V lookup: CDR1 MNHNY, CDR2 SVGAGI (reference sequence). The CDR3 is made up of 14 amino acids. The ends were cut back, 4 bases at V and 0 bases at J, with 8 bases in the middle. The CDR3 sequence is CASSSGGSTDTQYF. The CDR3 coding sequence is TGTGCCAGCAGTTCGGGCGGGAGCACAGATACGCAGTATTTT.

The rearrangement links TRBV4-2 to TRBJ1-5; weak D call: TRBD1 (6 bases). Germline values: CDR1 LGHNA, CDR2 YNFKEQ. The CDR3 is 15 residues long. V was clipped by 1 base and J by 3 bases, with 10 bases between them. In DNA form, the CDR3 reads TGTGCCAGCAGCCAAGTTAAGGGGGACAATCAGCCCCAGCATTTT. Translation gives CASSQVKGDNQPQHF.